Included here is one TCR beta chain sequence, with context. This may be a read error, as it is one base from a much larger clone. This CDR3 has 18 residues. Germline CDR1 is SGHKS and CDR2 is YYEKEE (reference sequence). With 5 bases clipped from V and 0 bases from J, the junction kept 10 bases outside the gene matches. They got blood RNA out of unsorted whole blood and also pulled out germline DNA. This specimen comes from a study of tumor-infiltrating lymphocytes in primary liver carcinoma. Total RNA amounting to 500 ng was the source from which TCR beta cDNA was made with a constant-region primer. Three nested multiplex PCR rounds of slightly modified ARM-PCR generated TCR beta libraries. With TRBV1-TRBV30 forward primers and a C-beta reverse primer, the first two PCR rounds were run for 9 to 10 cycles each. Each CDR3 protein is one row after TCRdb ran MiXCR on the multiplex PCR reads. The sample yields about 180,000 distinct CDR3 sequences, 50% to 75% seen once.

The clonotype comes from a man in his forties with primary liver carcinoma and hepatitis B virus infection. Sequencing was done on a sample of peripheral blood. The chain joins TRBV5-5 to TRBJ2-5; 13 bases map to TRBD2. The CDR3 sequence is CASRRGLAGRGYQETQYF. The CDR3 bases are TGTGCCAGCAGGCGGGGACTAGCGGGAAGAGGGTACCAAGAGACCCAGTACTTC.